The present TCR beta chain was sequenced within a study of T cells after yellow fever vaccination. Study-wide findings and caveats: Primary-vaccination clones mostly resurfaced post-booster (less than 98% CD4, just under 90% CD8). Peaking faster, on day 5 versus 15, the secondary response was nonetheless weaker.

The CDR3 runs 18 residues. Germline CDR1 LGHDT, CDR2 YNNKEL (reference sequence). V lost 1 base, J lost 9 bases, and 19 bases stayed unmatched. Concerning this clonotype itself: Its target is not known.

A process of 5'RACE template switching, which added a universal primer site and UMIs, was used to make TCR cDNA. TCRdb independently ran MiXCR on the 5' RACE reads; one entry per CDR3 protein. The sample gives 340,000 or so distinct CDR3 sequences, roughly an eighth of which show up once; 2.5% to 4% is in the top ten. The clonotype originates from a man between 18 and 35 years old who received the YFV17D yellow fever vaccine. Specimen: CD4+ T cells sorted from PBMCs, collected 15 days after the yellow fever booster vaccination. V is TRBV3-1 and J is TRBJ1-2; TRBD1 agrees at 8 bases. The CDR3: CASSQGGYRQGLLWSYTF. The CDR3 nucleotides read TGTGCCAGCAGCCAAGGGGGATACAGACAGGGGCTACTATGGAGCTACACCTTC.